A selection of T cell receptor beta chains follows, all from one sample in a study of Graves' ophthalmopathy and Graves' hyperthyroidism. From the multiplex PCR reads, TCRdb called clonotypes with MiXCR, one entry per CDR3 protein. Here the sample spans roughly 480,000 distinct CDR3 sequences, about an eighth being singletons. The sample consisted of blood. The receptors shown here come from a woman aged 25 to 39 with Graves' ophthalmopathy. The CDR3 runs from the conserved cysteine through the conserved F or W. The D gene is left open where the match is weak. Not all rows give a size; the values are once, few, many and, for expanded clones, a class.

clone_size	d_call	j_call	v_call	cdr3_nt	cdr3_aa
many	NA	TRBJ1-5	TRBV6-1	TGTGCCAGCAGGAATCAGGGGAATAGCAATCAGCCCCAGCATTTT	CASRNQGNSNQPQHF
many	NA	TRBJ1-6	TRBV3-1	TGTGCCAGCAGCCCTGCTGGGGGAGGTAATTCACCCCTCCACTTT	CASSPAGGGNSPLHF
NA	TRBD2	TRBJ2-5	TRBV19	TGTGCCAGTAGCCGAGCGGGGATAGAGACCCAGTACTTC	CASSRAGIETQYF
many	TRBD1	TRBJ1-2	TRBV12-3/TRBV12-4	TGTGCCAGCAGTCAACAGGGGGCAGGGAACTATGGCTACACCTTC	CASSQQGAGNYGYTF
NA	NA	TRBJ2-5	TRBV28	TGTGCCAGCAGTTTATGGGAGGCCCAAGAGACCCAGTACTTC	CASSLWEAQETQYF
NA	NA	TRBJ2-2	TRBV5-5	TGTGCCAGCAGCTTTAGGACTGACACCGGGGAGCTGTTTTTT	CASSFRTDTGELFF
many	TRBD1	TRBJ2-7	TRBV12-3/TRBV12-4	TGTGCCAGCAGTTTAAACAGGGGGACCTACGAGCAGTACTTC	CASSLNRGTYEQYF
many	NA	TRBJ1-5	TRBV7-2	TGTGCCAGCCAGGGTTTGGGGGGAAGCAATCAGCCCCAGCATTTT	CASQGLGGSNQPQHF
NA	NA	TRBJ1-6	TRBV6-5	TGTGCCAGCAGTTACGGACGGAATAATTCACCCCTCCACTTT	CASSYGRNNSPLHF
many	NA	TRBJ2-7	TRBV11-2	TGTGCCAGCAGCTTAGGGGTCCTCAGGGCCTCCTACGAGCAGTACTTC	CASSLGVLRASYEQYF
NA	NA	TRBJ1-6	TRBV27	TGTGCCAGCAGTCCTAGGGTAGAGGTTAATTCACCCCTCCACTTT	CASSPRVEVNSPLHF
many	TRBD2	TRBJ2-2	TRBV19	TGTGCCAAACCGGGACTAGCGGAGAACACCGGGGAGCTGTTTTTT	CAKPGLAENTGELFF
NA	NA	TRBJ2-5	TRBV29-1	TGCAGCGTTGAAAGGGACAACCAAGAGACCCAGTACTTC	CSVERDNQETQYF
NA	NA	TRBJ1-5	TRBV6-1	TGTGCCAGCAGTGACAGTAAGTGGTATCAGCCCCAGCATTTT	CASSDSKWYQPQHF
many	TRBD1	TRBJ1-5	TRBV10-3	TGTGCCATCAGCCGGGACAGGGCCAATCAGCCCCAGCATTTT	CAISRDRANQPQHF
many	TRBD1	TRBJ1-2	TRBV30	TGTGCCTGGAGCCTAGGACAGGGGGCTGTAGGCTACACCTTC	CAWSLGQGAVGYTF
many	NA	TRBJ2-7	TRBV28	TGTGCCAGCAGTTTCTTATCATGGGAGCAGTACTTC	CASSFLSWEQYF
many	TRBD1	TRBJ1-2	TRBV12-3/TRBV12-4	TGTGCCAGCAGTCCCGGGGGGGCGGGACAGATCTATGGCTACACCTTC	CASSPGGAGQIYGYTF
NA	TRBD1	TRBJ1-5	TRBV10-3	TGTGCCATCAGTGAGGGACAGGGGAATCAGCCCCAGCGTTTT	CAISEGQGNQPQRF